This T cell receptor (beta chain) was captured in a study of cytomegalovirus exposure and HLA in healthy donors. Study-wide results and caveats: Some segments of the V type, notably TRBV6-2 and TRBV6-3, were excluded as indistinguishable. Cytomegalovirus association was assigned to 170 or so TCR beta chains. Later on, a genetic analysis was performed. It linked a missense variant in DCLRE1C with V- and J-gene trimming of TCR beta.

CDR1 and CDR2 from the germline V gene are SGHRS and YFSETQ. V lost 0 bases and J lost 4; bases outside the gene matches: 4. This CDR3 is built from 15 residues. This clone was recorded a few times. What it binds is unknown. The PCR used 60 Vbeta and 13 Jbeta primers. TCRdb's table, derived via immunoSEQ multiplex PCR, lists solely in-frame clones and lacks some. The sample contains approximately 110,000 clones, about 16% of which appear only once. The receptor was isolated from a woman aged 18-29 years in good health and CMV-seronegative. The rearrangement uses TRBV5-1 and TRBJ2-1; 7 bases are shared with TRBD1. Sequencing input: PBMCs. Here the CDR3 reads CASSLEGQIYNEQFF. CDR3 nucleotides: TGCGCCAGCAGCTTGGAGGGACAGATTTACAATGAGCAGTTCTTC.